This TCR beta chain emerged from a study of shared clonotypes between healthy human individuals (dated by TCRdb to the early 2020s). Background on the whole study: Three men and a couple of women, aged 18 to 49 years, made up the cohort. Blood TCR repertoires of roughly five healthy adults were deeply sequenced to estimate repertoire size and the extent of clonotype sharing between individuals. To increase sequencing depth and limit assay-specific biases, different laboratories used diverse techniques to prepare libraries and sequence TCR repertoires. Per donor, three plates each were used for CD4 naive and CD4 memory, two for CD8 naive, and one for CD8 memory. Per donor, leukapheresis produced somewhere between about 0.8 and 9 billion PBMCs.

The CDR3 sequence holds 13 residues, the cysteine and phenylalanine included. The only DNA kept is the CDR3, 39 bases in frame from the first base. The germline V gene supplies CDR1 MNHEY and CDR2 SVGAGI. V sheds 2 bases and J sheds 2 bases, leaving 7 bases between their ends. With respect to this clone: Its antigen remains undetermined. No clone much larger than this one lies a single base away; base qualities are absent.

Results and caveats for the whole study, not just this receptor: The genetic and exposure-history diversity represented was limited by the small number of donors. Clonotypes shared by all four sorted-subset donors showed higher generation probabilities than non-shared clonotypes. Across a few donors, around 5% of naive CD4, 3.5% of naive CD8, 2.3% of memory CD4, and around 0.4% of memory CD8 clonotypes were shared. Only blood was sampled, and tissue TCR repertoires likely differ from those in blood. Pairwise subsampling indicated that sequencing depth was expected to affect the degree of clonotype sharing among donors. Naive subsets generally had larger estimated clonotype richness than memory subsets. Incomplete sequencing was indicated by rarefaction of sorted-subset datasets, despite the large sequencing depth.

The donors were healthy, HIV-negative adults with no recently reported acute infections or vaccinations. Every donor was a Caucasian adult residing in Nashville, Tennessee, USA. CD8 memory samples combined magnetically selected CD45RO+ cells with CCR7-negative CD45RA+ effector memory (TemRA) cells. After blood collection by leukapheresis, PBMCs were isolated using Ficoll-Histopaque density gradient centrifugation and then cryopreserved in the vapor phase of liquid nitrogen. Analytical flow cytometry was used to check the purity and quantity of each magnetically sorted T cell population. Genomic DNA was isolated from each sorted fraction and quantified by UV absorbance on a Nanodrop 2000c. TCR CDR3 regions were amplified from genomic DNA by multiplex PCR using the deep immunoSEQ assay. Extracted genomic DNA from each cell subset was spread evenly across all wells of several immunoSEQ 96-well plates, with each plate serving as a replicate. For sorted subsets, approximately 190 ng genomic DNA, equal to some 28,000 T cell genomes, was loaded into each replicate PCR. Purified libraries were quantified with a Qubit 3.0 fluorometer, sized on a Bioanalyzer 2100, and re-quantified with the KAPA Library Quantification kit. A separate single-read 150-cycle Illumina NextSeq 550 flow cell was used to sequence each immunoSEQ 96-well plate. The authors processed their data as follows. Because the immunoSEQ output included only junctional sequences and no quality scores, the filtering could not be the same as the filtering used for full-length reads. Sequences were annotated with PyIR, a Python wrapper for IgBLAST v1.9, using IMGT germline references to assign V/J genes and CDR3. Reads were filtered out if the reads had weak V/J assignments (E-value above 1e-6), no CDR3, stop codons, out-of-frame junctions, or ambiguous translated residues. V3J clonotypes were defined by identical inferred V gene, J gene, and CDR3 amino acid sequence. Percentage overlap between repertoires was computed as shared unique clonotypes divided by the size of the smaller repertoire. Repertoire richness was assessed with RTK rarefaction, the Chao1 estimator, and Recon v2.1 estimates of unobserved clonotypes. For all TCRbeta clonotypes obtained by the gDNA method from several donors, generation probabilities were computed with OLGA. The immuneACCESS repertoire file appears here via TCRdb, limited to in-frame rearrangements. These files lack a portion of the clones; in checked studies, under half of the deficit traces to unresolved V genes, and the cause of the others is not known. The V and J calls and clone size were taken over from that table, and D and trimming were inferred from the DNA. The table for this sample lists 80,000 to 100,000 clones; roughly three quarters of them were counted only once. Roughly 50% of the sample lies in the top ten.

Sequencing was carried out using memory CD8+ T cells sorted from blood. This specimen's cell subset or site label, interpreted: CD45RO+ cells pooled with CCR7-negative TemRA cells. This receptor was taken from a man aged 30 to 45 in good health. This receptor chain uses TRBV6-5 and TRBJ2-7; the D gene is perhaps TRBD2, on 5 matching bases. The encoded CDR3 is CASSYLGAYEQYF. The DNA sequence is TGTGCCAGCAGTTACCTCGGGGCCTACGAGCAGTACTTC.